This TCR beta chain was sequenced during a study of Ad26.COV2.S vaccination and SARS-CoV-2 variants. The CDR3 length is 16 residues. V shed 4 bases and J 3 bases; nucleotides not matched to a gene: 13. The germline V gene encodes CDR1 SGHTS and CDR2 YDEGEE. Data came from immunoSEQ multiplex PCR; TCRdb stores just in-frame clones and leaves some out. The data hold 300,000 to 400,000 clones, with 86% observed a single time. Treatment: 15 to 20 received Ad26.COV2.S at low or high dose, single or two shots; roughly five received placebo; per-sample allocation not given. The samples date from day 63 after the first vaccine or placebo injection. An Ad26 vector expressing Wuhan-strain SARS-CoV-2 spike constituted the vaccine.

The clonotype originates from a person between 18 and 65 years old who received the Ad26.COV2.S COVID-19 vaccine or a placebo. The starting material was peripheral blood, obtained in a trial of Ad26.COV2.S vaccine versus placebo. The J gene is TRBJ2-7, the V gene TRBV5-8, with 7 bases aligning to TRBD2. The DNA of the CDR3 is TGTGCCAGCAGCCCTCGGACGGTCCGGGGGGTCTACGAGCAGTACTTC. It is translated as CASSPRTVRGVYEQYF.